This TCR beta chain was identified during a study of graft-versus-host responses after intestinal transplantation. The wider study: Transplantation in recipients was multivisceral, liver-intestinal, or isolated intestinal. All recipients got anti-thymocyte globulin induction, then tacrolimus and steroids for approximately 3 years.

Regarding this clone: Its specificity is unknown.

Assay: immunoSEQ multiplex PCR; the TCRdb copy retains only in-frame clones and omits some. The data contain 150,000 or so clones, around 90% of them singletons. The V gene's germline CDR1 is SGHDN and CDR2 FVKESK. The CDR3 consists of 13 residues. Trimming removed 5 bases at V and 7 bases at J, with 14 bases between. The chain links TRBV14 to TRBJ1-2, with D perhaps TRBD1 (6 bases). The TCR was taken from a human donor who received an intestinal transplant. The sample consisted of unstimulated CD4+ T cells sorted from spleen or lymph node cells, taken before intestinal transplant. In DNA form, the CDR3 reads TGTGCCAGCAGCGTACACAGGGAGGGTGGCTACACCTTC. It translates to CASSVHREGGYTF. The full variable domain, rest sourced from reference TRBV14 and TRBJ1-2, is EAGVTQFPSHSVIEKGQTVTLRCDPISGHDNLYWYRRVMGKEIKFLLHFVKESKQDESGMPNNRFLAERTGGTYSTLKVQPAELEDSGVYFCASSVHREGGYTFGSGTRLTVV.